This T cell receptor beta chain derives from a study of cytomegalovirus exposure and HLA in healthy donors. PCR was performed using 60 Vbeta and 13 Jbeta primers. TCRdb keeps only in-frame clones here, not all; method: immunoSEQ multiplex PCR. The sample carries fewer than 200,000 clones, roughly two thirds recorded once. Germline trimming cut 0 bases from V and 7 bases from J; bases unmatched to any gene: 1. CDR3 size: 13 residues. Germline V gives CDR1 SGDLS, CDR2 YYNGEE. As for this clone: The antigen is unknown.

Whole-study results and caveats: Among immune exposure information, only CMV serostatus was available. In a later analysis, an Asian-associated ancestry cluster reportedly showed fewer N-insertions than the approximately 670-donor mean.

The rearrangement links TRBV9 to TRBJ2-5; the match to TRBD2 covers 9 bases. This sequence was found in a middle-aged woman in good health and CMV-seropositive. The sequenced material came from PBMCs. DNA for the CDR3: TGTGCCAGCAGCGTAGCTAGCGGGGCGACCCAGTACTTC. It is translated as CASSVASGATQYF.